Presented here are 14 T cell receptor beta chains from one specimen sequenced in a study of regulatory T cells in long-lasting Graves disease. Arm-PCR with iRepertoire HTBI primers amplified the CDR3 regions for these TCR beta libraries. TCRdb reanalysed the multiplex PCR reads using MiXCR and keeps one entry per CDR3 protein. The sample shows 400,000 to 500,000 distinct CDR3 sequences, 22% of them seen only once. Time point indicated: persistent/refractory GD, antithyroid drugs over 5 years with positive TRAb. Scientists built the TCR library using RNA that was extracted from PBMCs. The material was peripheral blood mononuclear cells (PBMCs), obtained when the disease was refractory, from a patient treated with antithyroid drugs. The source of these receptors is a female donor with Graves disease.

This clonotype occurred once. The rearrangement links TRBV6-2 or TRBV6-3 to TRBJ1-1, with D possibly being TRBD1 (5 bases). There are 14 residues in the CDR3. Germline V gene sequence: CDR1 MNHEY, CDR2 SVGEGT. Between the trimmed V and J ends, which lost 7 bases and 5 bases, there was a span of 17 bases. The DNA for the CDR3 is TGTGCCAGCACCGCCCGGGGCCCCAGGACTGAAGCTTTCTTT. This translates into CASTARGPRTEAFF.

This clonotype was counted ten times or more. J is TRBJ2-5 and V is TRBV7-9; D is unclear. CDR1 is SEHNR, CDR2 FQNEAQ, per germline (reference sequence). Trimming removed 1 base at V and 3 bases at J, with 9 bases between. The CDR3 length is 14 residues. The CDR3 is CASSLVGPEETQYF. Written as DNA, the CDR3 is TGTGCCAGCAGCTTAGTCGGGCCGGAAGAGACCCAGTACTTC.

This clonotype was seen more than once but under ten times. The rearrangement links TRBV7-3 to TRBJ1-2; D ambiguous. Germline loops: CDR1 SGHTA, CDR2 FQGTGA. This CDR3 contains 16 residues. V dropped 1 base and J dropped 7 bases, with 19 bases sitting between them. The CDR3 DNA reads TGTGCCAGCAGCTTAAGTTCCGGACGGGCGGTTAGTGGCTACACCTTC. Amino acids: CASSLSSGRAVSGYTF. The whole variable domain, remainder taken from reference TRBV7-3 and TRBJ1-2, is GAGVSQTPSNKVTEKGKYVELRCDPISGHTALYWYRQSLGQGPEFLIYFQGTGAADDSGLPNDRFFAVRPEGSVSTLKIQRTERGDSAVYLCASSLSSGRAVSGYTFGSGTRLTVV.

The V gene is TRBV4-3, the J gene TRBJ1-1; maybe TRBD1 (6 bases). CDR1 LGHNA and CDR2 YSLEER come from the germline V gene. The CDR3 consists of 13 residues. Trimming took off 2 bases at V and 8 bases at J, with 12 bases between the two ends. CDR3 residues: CASSQRNREEAFF. The DNA for the CDR3 is TGCGCCAGCAGCCAAAGGAACAGGGAGGAAGCTTTCTTT.

This clonotype was recorded a few times. At one boundary the junction diverges from the germline segment, which might be a read error. The chain couples TRBV5-1 to TRBJ1-3; D gene unclear. Germline V gives CDR1 SGHRS, CDR2 YFSETQ. The CDR3 runs 17 residues. The CDR3 protein is CASSLSLLTYSGNTIYF. As DNA, the CDR3 is TGTGCCAGCAGCTTGAGTTTGTTAACCTACTCTGGAAACACCATATATTTT.

This clonotype appeared a single time. V is TRBV6-2 or TRBV6-3 and J is TRBJ2-3; D is undetermined. CDR1 is MNHEY and CDR2 is SVGEGT in the germline V gene. The CDR3 extends over 12 amino acids. V was pared by 5 bases and J by 6 bases, with 9 bases between. In DNA form, the CDR3 reads TGTGCCAGCAGTGATGAGAGGGATACGCAGTATTTT. Protein: CASSDERDTQYF.

This clonotype was detected a few times. The chain couples TRBV3-1 to TRBJ1-2, with a weak D call TRBD1 (6 bases). Germline-derived CDR1 and CDR2 are LGHDT and YNNKEL (reference sequence). V shed 1 base and J shed 2 bases, with 11 bases lying between them. The CDR3 spans 15 residues. The CDR3 loop is CASSQGVGANYGYTF. In DNA form, the CDR3 reads TGTGCCAGCAGCCAAGGGGTGGGGGCGAACTATGGCTACACCTTC.

The sample holds a few counts of this clonotype. The chain combines TRBV30 with TRBJ2-7; TRBD1 might be the D (5 bases). CDR3 length equals 13 residues. Germline V gives CDR1 GTSNPN, CDR2 SVGIG (reference sequence). The V and J ends lost 0 bases and 5 bases respectively, with 11 bases between them. As DNA, the CDR3 is TGTGCCTGGAGTGTACGCAGGGAACACGAGCAGTACTTC. Residues: CAWSVRREHEQYF. Full variable domain (remainder filled in from reference TRBV30 and TRBJ2-7): SQTIHQWPATLVQPVGSPLSLECTVEGTSNPNLYWYRQAAGRGLQLLFYSVGIGQISSEVPQNLSASRPQDRQFILSSKKLLLSDSGFYLCAWSVRREHEQYFGPGTRLTVT.

The chain carries TRBV20-1 and TRBJ2-7; 14 nucleotides agree with TRBD2. J was trimmed by 4 bases and V by 5 bases; bases with no gene match: 7. This CDR3 spans 15 amino acids. CDR1 is DFQATT, CDR2 SNEGSKA, per germline (reference sequence). CDR3 amino acids: CSARRLAGGLYEQYF. In DNA, the CDR3 is TGCAGTGCTCGAAGACTAGCGGGAGGGTTGTACGAGCAGTACTTC.

The chain has TRBV4-3 and TRBJ1-4, with D maybe TRBD1 (6 bases). This CDR3 region has 15 residues. CDR1 and CDR2 (germline): LGHNA, YSLEER. Trimming removed 0 bases at V and 8 bases at J, with 13 bases between. The CDR3 here is CASSQESGQGEKLFF. CDR3 DNA sequence: TGCGCCAGCAGCCAAGAATCGGGACAAGGCGAAAAACTGTTTTTT.

This clonotype was observed many times. V and J are TRBV28 and TRBJ1-2; 10 bases agree with TRBD1. Trimming took 5 bases from V and 8 from J; bases not matched to a gene: 8. CDR1 and CDR2 (germline): MDHEN, SYDVKM. CDR3 length: 14 residues. In nucleotides, the CDR3 is TGTGCCAGCAGTCCGGACAGGGGGGCGAGGGGCTACACCTTC. It encodes CASSPDRGARGYTF.

This clonotype has at least ten counts. This rearrangement joins TRBV28 to TRBJ1-1; 11 bases fit TRBD1. This CDR3 is 15 amino acids long. Germline CDR1 MDHEN, CDR2 SYDVKM. The J segment lost 3 bases and the V segment lost 5 bases, leaving 5 bases of the junction unmatched. The CDR3 region is CASSPGQGAYTEAFF. The DNA of the CDR3 is TGTGCCAGCAGTCCCGGACAGGGGGCGTACACTGAAGCTTTCTTT.

The chain carries TRBV19 and TRBJ1-5; possibly TRBD1 for D (6 bases). The germline V gene has CDR1 LNHDA and CDR2 SQIVND (reference sequence). The V gene lost 1 base and the J gene lost 0 bases, with 10 bases spanning the gap. This CDR3 is built from 16 residues. The CDR3 DNA reads TGTGCCAGTAGTATAGGAGGGGGGTATAGCAATCAGCCCCAGCATTTT. Translated, it gives CASSIGGGYSNQPQHF. Full variable domain (rest looked up from reference TRBV19 and TRBJ1-5): DGGITQSPKYLFRKEGQNVTLSCEQNLNHDAMYWYRQDPGQGLRLIYYSQIVNDFQKGDIAEGYSVSREKKESFPLTVTSAQKNPTAFYLCASSIGGGYSNQPQHFGDGTRLSIL.

This sequence joins TRBV11-2 and TRBJ2-7; no definite D call. Between the trimmed V and J ends, which lost 5 bases and 2 bases, there was a span of 10 bases. Germline V gives CDR1 SGHAT, CDR2 FQNNGV. The CDR3 spans 13 residues. In DNA, the CDR3 is TGTGCCAGCAGCCCGACCTATACCTACGAGCAGTACTTC. Protein product: CASSPTYTYEQYF. Together with reference TRBV11-2 and TRBJ2-7, the CDR3 gives the full variable domain: EAGVAQSPRYKIIEKRQSVAFWCNPISGHATLYWYQQILGQGPKLLIQFQNNGVVDDSQLPKDRFSAERLKGVDSTLKIQPAKLEDSAVYLCASSPTYTYEQYFGPGTRLTVT.